What follows are 4 T cell receptor beta chains derived from one specimen sequenced in a study of blood T cell repertoires in COVID-19. The method was immunoSEQ multiplex PCR; TCRdb's version includes in-frame clones alone and lacks a portion of them. The sample has about 40,000 clones, roughly 75% seen once. The sequencing input was peripheral blood. Source of these receptors: a man older than 75 with active or convalescent COVID-19.

The CDR3 sequence: CASKTPKALFKNIQYF. The CDR3 DNA reads as TGTGCCAGTAAGACTCCGAAGGCGCTATTCAAAAACATTCAGTACTTC. The rearrangement links TRBV19 to TRBJ2-4; D uncertain. The germline CDR1 and CDR2 sequences are LNHDA and SQIVND (reference sequence). This CDR3 region has 16 residues. V was shortened by 7 bases and J by 3 bases, with 19 bases between the two germline ends.

The J gene is TRBJ2-6, the V gene TRBV5-1, with 9 bases matching TRBD1. The CDR3 loop spans 20 amino acids. Germline assignment: CDR1 SGHRS and CDR2 YFSETQ. V was pared by 2 bases and J by 0 bases, with 12 bases of the junction left unmatched. Here the CDR3 DNA reads TGCGCCAGCAGCTTTAACGGACCGGGACAGGGTCTCTCTGGGGCCAACGTCCTGACTTTC. Its protein product is CASSFNGPGQGLSGANVLTF.

The gene calls are TRBV30 and TRBJ2-7, with TRBD2 matching over 7 bases. The CDR3 covers 13 residues. V shed 7 bases and J 2 bases; nucleotides not matched to a gene: 8. Germline values: CDR1 GTSNPN, CDR2 SVGIG (reference sequence). The CDR3 loop reads CALTRGSAYEQYF. The CDR3 region has the DNA TGTGCCTTAACGCGGGGGTCGGCCTACGAGCAGTACTTC.

In its sample, this clone was seen once. The V and J genes are TRBV13 and TRBJ2-3, with 10 positions matching TRBD2. The germline V gene has CDR1 PRHDT and CDR2 FYEKMQ (reference sequence). The CDR3 covers 16 residues. The junction had 5 bases not matched to a gene; V was cut back by 5 bases and J by 0 bases. CDR3 nucleotide sequence: TGTGCCAGCAGCCCTTTAGCGGGAGGAAGCACAGATACGCAGTATTTT. As protein: CASSPLAGGSTDTQYF.